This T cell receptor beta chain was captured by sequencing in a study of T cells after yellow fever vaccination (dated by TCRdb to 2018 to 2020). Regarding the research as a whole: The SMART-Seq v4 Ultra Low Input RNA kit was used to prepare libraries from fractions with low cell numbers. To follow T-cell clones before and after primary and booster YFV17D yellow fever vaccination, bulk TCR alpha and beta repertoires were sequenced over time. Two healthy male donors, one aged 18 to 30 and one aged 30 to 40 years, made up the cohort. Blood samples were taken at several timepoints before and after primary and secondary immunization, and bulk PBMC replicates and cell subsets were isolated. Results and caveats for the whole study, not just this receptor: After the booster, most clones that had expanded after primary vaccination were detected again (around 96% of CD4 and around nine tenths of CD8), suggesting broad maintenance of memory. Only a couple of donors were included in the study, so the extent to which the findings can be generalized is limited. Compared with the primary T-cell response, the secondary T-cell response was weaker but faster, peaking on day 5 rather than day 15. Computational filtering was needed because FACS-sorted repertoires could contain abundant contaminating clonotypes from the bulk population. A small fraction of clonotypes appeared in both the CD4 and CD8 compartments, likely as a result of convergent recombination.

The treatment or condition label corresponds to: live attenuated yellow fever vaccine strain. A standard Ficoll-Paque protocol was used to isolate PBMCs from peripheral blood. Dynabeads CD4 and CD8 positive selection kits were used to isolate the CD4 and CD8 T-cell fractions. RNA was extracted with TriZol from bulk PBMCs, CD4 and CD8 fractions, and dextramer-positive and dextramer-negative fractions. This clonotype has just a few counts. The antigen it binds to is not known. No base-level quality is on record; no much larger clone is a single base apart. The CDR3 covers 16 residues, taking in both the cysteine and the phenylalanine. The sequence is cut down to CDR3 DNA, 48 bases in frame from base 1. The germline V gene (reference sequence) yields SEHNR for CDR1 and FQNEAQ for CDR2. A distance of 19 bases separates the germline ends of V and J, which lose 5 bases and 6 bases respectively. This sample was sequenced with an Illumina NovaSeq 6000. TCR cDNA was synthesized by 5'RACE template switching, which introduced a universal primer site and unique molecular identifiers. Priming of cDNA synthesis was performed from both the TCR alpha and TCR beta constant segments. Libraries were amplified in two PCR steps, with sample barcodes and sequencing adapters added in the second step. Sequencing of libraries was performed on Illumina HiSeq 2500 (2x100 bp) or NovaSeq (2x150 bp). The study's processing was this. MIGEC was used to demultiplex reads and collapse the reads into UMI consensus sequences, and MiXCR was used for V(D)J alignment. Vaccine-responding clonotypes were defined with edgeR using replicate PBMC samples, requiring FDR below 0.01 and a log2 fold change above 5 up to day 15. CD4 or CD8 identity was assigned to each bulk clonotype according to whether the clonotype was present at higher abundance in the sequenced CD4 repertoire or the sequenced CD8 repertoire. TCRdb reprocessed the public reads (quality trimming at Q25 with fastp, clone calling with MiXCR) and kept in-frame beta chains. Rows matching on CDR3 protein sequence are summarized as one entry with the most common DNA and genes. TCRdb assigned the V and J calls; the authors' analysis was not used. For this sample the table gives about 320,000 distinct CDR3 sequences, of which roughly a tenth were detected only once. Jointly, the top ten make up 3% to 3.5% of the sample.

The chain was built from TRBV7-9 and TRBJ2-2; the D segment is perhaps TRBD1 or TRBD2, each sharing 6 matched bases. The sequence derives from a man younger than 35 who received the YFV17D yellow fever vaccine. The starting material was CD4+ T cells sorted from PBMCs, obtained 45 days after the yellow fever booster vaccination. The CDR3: CASSRGGGPDPGELFF. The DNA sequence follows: TGTGCCAGCAGCCGTGGAGGGGGGCCAGACCCCGGGGAGCTGTTTTTT.